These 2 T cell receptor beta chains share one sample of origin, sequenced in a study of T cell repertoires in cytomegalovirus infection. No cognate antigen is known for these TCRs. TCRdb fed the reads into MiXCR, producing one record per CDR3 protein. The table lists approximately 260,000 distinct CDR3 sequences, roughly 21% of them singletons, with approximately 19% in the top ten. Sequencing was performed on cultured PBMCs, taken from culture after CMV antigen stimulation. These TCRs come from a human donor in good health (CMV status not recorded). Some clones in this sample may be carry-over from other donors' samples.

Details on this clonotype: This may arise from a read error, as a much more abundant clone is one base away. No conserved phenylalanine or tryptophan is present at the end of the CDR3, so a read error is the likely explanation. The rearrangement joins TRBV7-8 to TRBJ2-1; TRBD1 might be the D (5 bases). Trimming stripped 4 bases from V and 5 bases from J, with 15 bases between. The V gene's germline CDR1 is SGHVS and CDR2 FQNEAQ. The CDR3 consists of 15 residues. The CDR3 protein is CASSSQGPPNNEQFL. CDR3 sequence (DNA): TGTGCCAGCAGCTCCCAGGGTCCCCCAAACAATGAGCAGTTCCTC.

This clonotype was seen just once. CDR3 nucleotide sequence: TGTGCCAGTACCCCTCAGGGGACCTACAATGAGCAGTTCTTC. Translated, it gives CASTPQGTYNEQFF. The V gene is TRBV19, the J gene TRBJ2-1; tentatively, D is TRBD1 (6 bases). The V end was cut by 7 bases, the J end by 2 bases, with 12 bases between. CDR1 is LNHDA, CDR2 SQIVND, per germline (reference sequence). The CDR3 is 14 residues long.